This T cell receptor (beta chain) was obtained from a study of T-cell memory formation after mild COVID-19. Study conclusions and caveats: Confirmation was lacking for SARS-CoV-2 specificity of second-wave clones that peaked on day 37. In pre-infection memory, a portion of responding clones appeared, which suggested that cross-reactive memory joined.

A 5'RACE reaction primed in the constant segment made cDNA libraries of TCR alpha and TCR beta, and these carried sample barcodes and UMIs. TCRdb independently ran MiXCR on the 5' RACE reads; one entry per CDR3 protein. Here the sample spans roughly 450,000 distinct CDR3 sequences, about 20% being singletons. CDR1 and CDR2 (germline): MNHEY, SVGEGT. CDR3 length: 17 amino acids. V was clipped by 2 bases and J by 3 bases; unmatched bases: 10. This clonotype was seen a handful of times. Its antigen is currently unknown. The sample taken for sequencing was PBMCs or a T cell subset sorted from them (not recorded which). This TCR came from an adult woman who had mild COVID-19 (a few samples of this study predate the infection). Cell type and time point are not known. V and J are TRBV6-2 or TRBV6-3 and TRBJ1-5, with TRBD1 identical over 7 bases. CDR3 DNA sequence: TGTGCCAGCAGTTACCAGTGGGGCAGGGGGGACAATCAGCCCCAGCATTTT. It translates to CASSYQWGRGDNQPQHF.